This TCR beta chain is drawn from a study of graft-versus-host responses after intestinal transplantation. Clones were read by immunoSEQ multiplex PCR, and TCRdb kept only the in-frame ones, dropping some. The sample records around 19,000 clones, about half being singletons. The germline CDR1 and CDR2 sequences are MNHNY and SVGAGI (reference sequence). V shed 1 base and J 2 bases; nucleotides not matched to a gene: 2. There are 14 residues in the CDR3. The chain is built from TRBV6-6 and TRBJ2-7, with 7 bases aligning to TRBD2. The sequence was obtained from a human patient who received an intestinal transplant. Sequencing used alloreactive CD4+ T cells from a mixed lymphocyte reaction culture, obtained before intestinal transplant. Subset described: CFSE-low proliferating T cells sorted from roughly six-day pre-transplant mixed lymphocyte reaction (GvH or HvG direction). CDR3 in amino acids: CASSYLGGTYEQYF. CDR3 nucleotide sequence: TGTGCCAGCAGTTACTTGGGGGGGACCTACGAGCAGTACTTC.